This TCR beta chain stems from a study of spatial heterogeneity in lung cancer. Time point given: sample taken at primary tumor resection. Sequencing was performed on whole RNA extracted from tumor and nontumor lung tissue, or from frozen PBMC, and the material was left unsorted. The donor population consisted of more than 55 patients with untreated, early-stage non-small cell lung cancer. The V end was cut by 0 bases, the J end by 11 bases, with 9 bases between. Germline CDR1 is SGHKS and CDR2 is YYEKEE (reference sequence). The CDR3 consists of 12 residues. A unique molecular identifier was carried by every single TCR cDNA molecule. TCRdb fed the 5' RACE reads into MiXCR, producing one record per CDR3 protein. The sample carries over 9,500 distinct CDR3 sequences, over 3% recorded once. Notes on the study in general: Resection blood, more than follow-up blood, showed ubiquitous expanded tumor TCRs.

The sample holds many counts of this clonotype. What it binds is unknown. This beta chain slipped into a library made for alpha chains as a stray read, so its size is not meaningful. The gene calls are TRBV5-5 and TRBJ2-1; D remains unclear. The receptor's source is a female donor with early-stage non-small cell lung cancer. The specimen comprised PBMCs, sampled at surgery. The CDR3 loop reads CASSLESGKQFF. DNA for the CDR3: TGTGCCAGCAGCTTGGAATCTGGAAAGCAGTTCTTC.